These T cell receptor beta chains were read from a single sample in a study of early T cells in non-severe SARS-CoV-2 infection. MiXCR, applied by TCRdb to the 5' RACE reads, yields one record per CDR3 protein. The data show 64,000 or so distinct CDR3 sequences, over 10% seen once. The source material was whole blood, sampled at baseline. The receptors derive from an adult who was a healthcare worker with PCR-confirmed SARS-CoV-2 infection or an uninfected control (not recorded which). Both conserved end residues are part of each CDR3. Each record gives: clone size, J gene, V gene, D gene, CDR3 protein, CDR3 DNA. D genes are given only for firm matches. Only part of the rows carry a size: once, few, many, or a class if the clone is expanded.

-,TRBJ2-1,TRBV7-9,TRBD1,CASSQTGSPYNEQFF,TGTGCCAGCAGCCAGACAGGGAGCCCCTACAATGAGCAGTTCTTC
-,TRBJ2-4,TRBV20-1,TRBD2,CSARVGGGLYHSKNIQYF,TGCAGTGCTAGAGTTGGCGGGGGGCTTTACCATTCCAAAAACATTCAGTACTTC
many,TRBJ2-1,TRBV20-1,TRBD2,CSAWGALAADNEQFF,TGCAGTGCTTGGGGAGCGCTAGCGGCAGACAATGAGCAGTTCTTC
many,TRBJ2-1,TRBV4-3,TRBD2,CASSQDRGGGPYNEQFF,TGCGCCAGCAGCCAAGATCGCGGCGGGGGACCCTACAATGAGCAGTTCTTC
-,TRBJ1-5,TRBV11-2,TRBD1,CASSLGQLRNQPQHF,TGTGCCAGCAGCTTGGGACAGCTCCGAAATCAGCCCCAGCATTTT
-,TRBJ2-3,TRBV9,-,CASSVDRRTDTQYF,TGTGCCAGCAGCGTAGACCGACGCACAGATACGCAGTATTTT
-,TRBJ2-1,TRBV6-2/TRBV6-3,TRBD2,CASSLAGASYEQFF,TGTGCCAGCAGTTTAGCGGGAGCGTCTTATGAGCAGTTCTTC
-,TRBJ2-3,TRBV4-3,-,CASSQVRVQGQTDTQYF,TGCGCCAGCAGCCAAGTTAGGGTACAGGGTCAGACAGATACGCAGTATTTT
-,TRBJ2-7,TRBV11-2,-,CASSLGTIEHYEQYF,TGTGCCAGCAGCTTGGGGACCATAGAACACTACGAGCAGTACTTC
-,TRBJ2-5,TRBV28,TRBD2,CASSSSGREETQYF,TGTGCCAGCAGTTCTAGCGGGAGGGAAGAGACCCAGTACTTC
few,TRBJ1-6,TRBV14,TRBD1,CASSQQGVDYSPLHF,TGTGCCAGCAGCCAACAGGGGGTAGATTATTCACCCCTCCACTTT
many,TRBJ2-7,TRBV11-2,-,CASSTPGTFYEQYF,TGTGCCAGCAGCACCCCGGGAACCTTCTACGAGCAGTACTTC
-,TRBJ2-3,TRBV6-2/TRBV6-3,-,CASSYLISTPTQYF,TGTGCCAGCAGTTACCTTATCTCCACTCCTACGCAGTATTTT
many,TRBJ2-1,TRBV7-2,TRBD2,CASSFLGVRGTYNEQFF,TGTGCCAGCAGCTTCCTTGGGGTGCGGGGGACCTACAATGAGCAGTTCTTC
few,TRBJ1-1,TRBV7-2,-,CASSLLDTEAFF,TGTGCCAGCAGCCTGCTGGACACTGAAGCTTTCTTT
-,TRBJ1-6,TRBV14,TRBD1,CASSHIGTVSPLHF,TGTGCCAGCAGCCATATCGGGACAGTCTCACCCCTCCACTTT
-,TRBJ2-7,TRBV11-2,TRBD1,CASSLGFRDSAYEQYF,TGTGCCAGCAGCTTAGGTTTCCGGGACAGCGCCTACGAGCAGTACTTC
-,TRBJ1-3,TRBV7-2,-,CASSFRGSTIYF,TGTGCCAGCAGCTTTCGTGGTAGCACCATATATTTT
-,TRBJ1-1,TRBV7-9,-,CASSLRPLGAEAFF,TGTGCCAGCAGCTTGAGACCCCTCGGCGCTGAAGCTTTCTTT
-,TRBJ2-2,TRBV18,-,CASSPARGTGGELFF,TGTGCCAGCTCACCAGCTAGAGGGACTGGCGGGGAGCTGTTTTTT
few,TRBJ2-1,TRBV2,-,CASSERGAYNEQFF,TGTGCCAGCAGTGAACGAGGAGCGTACAATGAGCAGTTCTTC
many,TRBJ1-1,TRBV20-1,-,CSARSPPNTEAFF,TGCAGTGCTAGGTCTCCTCCGAACACTGAAGCTTTCTTT
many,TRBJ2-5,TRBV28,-,CASTETSARQRETQYF,TGTGCCAGCACCGAGACTTCAGCCAGGCAACGGGAGACCCAGTACTTC
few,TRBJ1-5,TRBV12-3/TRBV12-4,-,CASSSQGYNQPQHF,TGTGCCAGCAGTTCACAGGGCTACAATCAGCCCCAGCATTTT
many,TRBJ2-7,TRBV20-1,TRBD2,CSAILMVSGSNPYEQYF,TGCAGTGCTATTTTAATGGTTAGCGGGAGTAACCCATACGAGCAGTACTTC
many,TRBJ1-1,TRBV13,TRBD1,CASSLYRGTTEAFF,TGTGCCAGCAGCTTATACAGGGGAACGACTGAAGCTTTCTTT
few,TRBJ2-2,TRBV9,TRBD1,CASSSSGTGRAGELFF,TGTGCCAGCAGCTCATCCGGGACAGGGAGGGCCGGGGAGCTGTTTTTT
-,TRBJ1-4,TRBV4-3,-,CASSQGGFEKLFF,TGCGCCAGCAGCCAAGGGGGCTTTGAAAAACTGTTTTTT
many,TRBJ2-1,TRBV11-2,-,CASSRSGGSSYNEQFF,TGTGCCAGCAGTCGGAGTGGTGGAAGCTCCTACAATGAGCAGTTCTTC
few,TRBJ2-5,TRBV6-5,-,CASGEDPQHYRETQYF,TGTGCCAGCGGGGAGGATCCCCAACACTATAGAGAGACCCAGTACTTC
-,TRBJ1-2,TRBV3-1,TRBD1,CASSQARGLGGYTF,TGTGCCAGCAGCCAAGCCAGGGGGCTGGGCGGCTACACCTTC
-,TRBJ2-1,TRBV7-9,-,CASSLAPGATTNEQFF,TGTGCCAGCAGCTTAGCTCCCGGCGCTACGACCAATGAGCAGTTCTTC
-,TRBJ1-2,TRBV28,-,CASSLGQGYTF,TGTGCCAGCAGTTTAGGGCAAGGCTACACCTTC
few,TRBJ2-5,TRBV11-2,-,CASSLDQETQYF,TGTGCCAGCAGCTTAGACCAAGAGACCCAGTACTTC
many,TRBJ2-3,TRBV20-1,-,CSATSGVTWSTDTQYF,TGCAGTGCTACGTCAGGGGTTACATGGTCCACAGATACGCAGTATTTT
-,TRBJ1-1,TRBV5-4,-,CASSLLGSTEAFF,TGTGCCAGCAGCTTGCTGGGGAGCACTGAAGCTTTCTTT
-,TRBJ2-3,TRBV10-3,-,CAIRALFTDTQYF,TGTGCCATCAGGGCGTTGTTCACAGATACGCAGTATTTT
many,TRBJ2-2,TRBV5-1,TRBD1,CASSLTTGTAGELFF,TGCGCCAGCAGCTTGACGACAGGGACGGCCGGGGAGCTGTTTTTT
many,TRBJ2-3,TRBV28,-,CASSLGGSQYF,TGTGCCAGCAGTTTAGGGGGATCGCAGTATTTT
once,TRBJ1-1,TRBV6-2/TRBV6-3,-,CASREQVARTEAFF,TGTGCCAGCAGAGAACAGGTTGCGAGGACTGAAGCTTTCTTT
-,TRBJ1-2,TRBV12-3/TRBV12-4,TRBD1,CASSLNGGTAYGYTF,TGTGCCAGCAGTTTAAACGGGGGGACAGCGTATGGCTACACCTTC
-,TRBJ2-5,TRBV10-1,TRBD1,CASSESTGGKETQYF,TGCGCCAGCAGTGAGTCGACAGGGGGCAAAGAGACCCAGTACTTC
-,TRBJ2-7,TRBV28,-,CASSSLTGSYEQYF,TGTGCCAGCAGCTCCCTGACGGGATCCTACGAGCAGTACTTC
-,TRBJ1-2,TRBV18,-,CASSPSGAPGYTF,TGTGCCAGCTCACCATCAGGGGCCCCTGGCTACACCTTC
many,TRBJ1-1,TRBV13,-,CASSERTGTPNTEAFF,TGTGCCAGCAGCGAGAGGACCGGGACACCTAACACTGAAGCTTTCTTT
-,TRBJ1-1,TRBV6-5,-,CASRERGYTEAFF,TGTGCCAGCCGGGAAAGGGGGTACACTGAAGCTTTCTTT
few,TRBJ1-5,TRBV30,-,CAWTAKDSRQPQHF,TGTGCCTGGACAGCTAAAGACAGTCGGCAGCCCCAGCATTTT
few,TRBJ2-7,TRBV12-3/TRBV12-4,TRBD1,CASRLWTGTSSYEQYF,TGTGCCAGCAGACTTTGGACAGGGACCAGCTCCTACGAGCAGTACTTC
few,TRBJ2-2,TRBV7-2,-,CASSWGRAGTGELFF,TGTGCCAGCAGCTGGGGACGGGCTGGAACCGGGGAGCTGTTTTTT
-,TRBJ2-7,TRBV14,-,CASSQDSWEADSYEQYF,TGTGCCAGCAGCCAAGATAGTTGGGAAGCGGACTCCTACGAGCAGTACTTC
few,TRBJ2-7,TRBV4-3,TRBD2,CASSQDGGGGSYEQYF,TGCGCCAGCAGCCAAGATGGGGGGGGAGGCTCCTACGAGCAGTACTTC
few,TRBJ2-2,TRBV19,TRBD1,CASSFRGPGGELFF,TGTGCCAGTAGTTTCAGGGGGCCCGGCGGGGAGCTGTTTTTT
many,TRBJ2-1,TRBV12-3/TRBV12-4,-,CASSLVEGNEQFF,TGTGCCAGCAGTTTAGTGGAGGGCAATGAGCAGTTCTTC
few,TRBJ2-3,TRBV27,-,CLVRAVTDTQYF,TGTCTCGTGCGGGCCGTCACAGATACGCAGTATTTT
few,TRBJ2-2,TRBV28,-,CASTGPMAGELFF,TGTGCCAGCACAGGTCCCATGGCCGGGGAGCTGTTTTTT
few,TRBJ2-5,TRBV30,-,CAWSGLGAQYF,TGTGCCTGGAGTGGCCTGGGGGCCCAGTACTTC
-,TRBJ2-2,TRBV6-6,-,CASSYSVAGELFF,TGTGCCAGCAGTTACTCAGTGGCCGGGGAGCTGTTTTTT
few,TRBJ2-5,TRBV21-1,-,CASSKYEDRETQYF,TGTGCCAGCAGCAAATACGAGGACCGAGAGACCCAGTACTTC
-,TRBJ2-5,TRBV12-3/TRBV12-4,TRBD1,CASTGTGAHQETQYF,TGTGCCAGCACCGGGACAGGGGCACACCAAGAGACCCAGTACTTC